This paragraph covers one T cell receptor (beta chain) sequence. This likely came from a read error, as a far larger clone is one base away. The CDR3 is 15 amino acids. First-strand cDNA relied on TRAV- and TRBV-specific primers spanning alpha and beta chains. TCRs underwent 20 PCR cycles of amplification with a constant-region primer and V-primer adapter. TCRdb re-called the reads through MiXCR, storing one row per CDR3 protein. The sample yields roughly 95,000 distinct CDR3 sequences, 20% to 25% seen once. Regarding time point: after trial treatment. The treatment is: LDRT plus nivolumab, ipilimumab, low-dose cyclophosphamide and aspirin (RACIN trial). Advanced solid tumors without tumor-infiltrating lymphocytes were required for inclusion. This sample was taken from a study of low-dose radiotherapy and immunotherapy resistance in tumors. Across the whole study: Cohort 1 got 0.5 Gy per fraction every 2 weeks, 6.5 Gy in total. Intravenous administration to patients comprised nivolumab at 240 mg every two weeks and ipilimumab at 1 mg/kg every six weeks.

The rearrangement links TRBV21-1 to TRBJ2-7; the table's TRBD1 call for D was not verified on the DNA. TRBV21-1 is shown as a pseudogene. The sequence came from a female donor with ovarian cancer. The source was PBMCs, collected after low-dose radiotherapy plus immunotherapy. CDR3 DNA sequence: TGTGCCAGCCCTCCGCCGGGACAGGGTGAAAATGAGCAGTACTTC. Amino acid sequence: CASPPPGQGENEQYF.